These 17 T cell receptor beta chains were all obtained from the same sample, sequenced in a study of tumor-infiltrating lymphocytes in primary liver carcinoma. With around 490 ng total RNA as template and a constant-region primer, TCR beta cDNA was made. Three nested multiplex PCR rounds, a slightly modified ARM-PCR method, built the TCR beta libraries. The study ran its first two PCR rounds for roughly 10 cycles each, using TRBV1-TRBV30 forward primers and a C-beta reverse primer. From the multiplex PCR reads, TCRdb called clonotypes with MiXCR, one entry per CDR3 protein. The profile shows tens of thousands of distinct CDR3 sequences, approximately 72% of them singletons. Taking about 18-32 mg of unsorted bulk tissue, the authors co-extracted RNA and DNA. The sample consisted of liver tumor tissue from sampling region 1. As for subset: tumor region T1, superior pole. These receptors came from a man aged 35 to 55 with primary liver carcinoma and hepatitis B virus infection.

On this clonotype: One end of the junction is discordant with germline, which a read error may explain. The V call is TRBV11-2, the J call TRBJ2-2; D possibly matches TRBD1 or TRBD2 (5 bases each). The CDR3 runs 17 residues. Germline values: CDR1 SGHAT, CDR2 FQNNGV. The CDR3 reads CAGNLVRTYPGTGDLFF. CDR3 DNA sequence: TGTGCCGGCAACTTAGTTCGGACGTACCCAGGGACCGGGGACCTGTTTTTT.

This clonotype has at least ten counts. V usage is TRBV12-3 or TRBV12-4 and J usage is TRBJ2-1, with 10 bases identical to TRBD2. J lost 3 bases, V lost 5 bases, and 4 bases had no gene match. The CDR3 is made up of 15 amino acids. This CDR3 reads CASSLTSGVYNEQFF. The CDR3 nucleotides read TGTGCCAGCAGTCTCACTAGCGGGGTCTACAATGAGCAGTTCTTC.

Notes on this clonotype: Given the absence of the conserved phenylalanine or tryptophan at the CDR3 end, a read error is likely. This rearrangement joins TRBV11-2 to TRBJ2-3, with D possibly matching TRBD2 (7 bases). The germline gives CDR1 SGHAT, CDR2 FQNNGV. The CDR3 spans 16 residues. The CDR3: CASSPPGGRDTDMQYS. The CDR3, as DNA: TGTGCCAGCAGCCCGCCGGGGGGCAGGGACACAGATATGCAGTATTCT.

The V call is TRBV10-3, the J call TRBJ1-2; TRBD1 matches at 7 bases. There are 16 residues in the CDR3. After removal of 3 bases from V and 4 bases from J, the junction contained 11 bases not matched to a gene. CDR1 is ENHRY, CDR2 SYGVKD, per germline. This CDR3 reads CAISDFGQEQLYGYTF. CDR3 DNA sequence: TGTGCCATCAGTGATTTCGGACAGGAGCAACTCTATGGCTACACCTTC.

The rearrangement uses TRBV4-1 and TRBJ1-1; D remains unclear. The germline gives CDR1 MGHRA, CDR2 YSYEKL. The CDR3 spans 14 residues. V was cut by 5 bases and J by 6 bases, with 16 bases left in between. CDR3 nucleotide sequence: TGCGCCAGCAGCAGTTGGTTAGGGAATTCTGAAGCTTTCTTT. Its protein is CASSSWLGNSEAFF.

Regarding this clonotype: The junction departs from the called germline gene at one end, perhaps through a read error. The chain recombines TRBV11-2 with TRBJ2-5, with 7 positions matching TRBD1. The CDR3 has 17 residues. Germline loops: CDR1 SGHAT, CDR2 FQNNGV. The CDR3 reads CDSSLDRQGLGLKTQYF. The CDR3 DNA reads as TGTGACAGCAGCTTAGATCGACAGGGCCTGGGTCTAAAGACCCAGTACTTC.

Concerning this clonotype itself: One junction end does not reproduce the germline sequence, and a read error may be involved. The chain couples TRBV29-1 to TRBJ2-1; 9 bases match TRBD2. The CDR3 is 14 amino acids. Germline V gene data show CDR1 as SQVTM and CDR2 as ANQGSEA. Here the CDR3 reads CGVDGSSGIDEQFF. The CDR3 DNA sequence: TGCGGCGTTGATGGGTCTAGCGGGATCGATGAGCAGTTCTTC.

Regarding this clonotype: An end of the junction does not agree with germline; a read error may underlie this. The V and J genes are TRBV11-2 and TRBJ1-1, with D possibly TRBD1 on 5 matching bases. The length of the CDR3 is 17 residues. The germline gives CDR1 SGHAT, CDR2 FQNNGV. The CDR3 DNA follows: TGTGCCAGCAGCCGAATGGGGGGAGAGGGGTTCGGCATTGAAGCTCTCTTT. Residues: CASSRMGGEGFGIEALF.

On this clonotype itself: Compared with germline, one end of the junction differs, possibly owing to a read error. This chain joins TRBV29-1 and TRBJ1-1; D might be TRBD1 (6 bases). There are 16 residues in the CDR3. The germline V gene has CDR1 SQVTM and CDR2 ANQGSEA. Here the CDR3 DNA reads TGCAGAGTTGGTGGCGCCAGGGACATTATGAACACTGAAGCTTTCTTT. This translates into CRVGGARDIMNTEAFF. Full variable domain (rest looked up from reference TRBV29-1 and TRBJ1-1): SAVISQKPSRDICQRGTSLTIQCQVDSQVTMMFWYRQQPGQSLTLIATANQGSEATYESGFVIDKFPISRPNLTFSTLTVSNMSPEDSSIYLCRVGGARDIMNTEAFFGQGTRLTVV.

Turning to this clonotype: The junction differs from germline at one of its ends, possibly a read error. The chain joins TRBV10-3 to TRBJ2-1, with TRBD1 as a possible D gene (6 bases). CDR3 size: 14 residues. The V gene's germline CDR1 is ENHRY and CDR2 SYGVKD. CDR3 loop: CAIRVGQREGEQFF. CDR3 nucleotide sequence: TGCGCCATCAGAGTCGGACAGAGGGAAGGCGAGCAGTTCTTC.

This clonotype has only a few counts. The conserved phenylalanine or tryptophan normally closing the CDR3 is absent here, so this likely arose from a read error. V usage is TRBV11-2 and J usage is TRBJ2-2; 9 nucleotides agree with TRBD2. The CDR3 sequence is 16 residues long. From germline, CDR1 is SGHAT and CDR2 FQNNGV. CDR3 amino acids: CAGSLVVLAGTGELFV. CDR3 bases: TGTGCCGGCAGCTTAGTGGTGCTAGCGGGAACCGGGGAGCTGTTTGTT.

Details on this clonotype: Since no conserved phenylalanine or tryptophan closes the CDR3, a read error is the likely cause. The chain couples TRBV20-1 to TRBJ2-5; perhaps TRBD2 as D (6 bases). Between the trimmed V and J ends, which lost 0 bases and 5 bases, there was a span of 22 bases. This CDR3 contains 17 residues. The germline V gene has CDR1 DFQATT and CDR2 SNEGSKA (reference sequence). This CDR3 is CSAREVADLSFMETQYY. The DNA of the CDR3 is TGCAGTGCTAGAGAGGTAGCGGACCTTTCCTTTATGGAGACCCAGTACTAC.

With regard to this clonotype: Given a much more abundant clone one base away, this may be a read error. The chain carries TRBV30 and TRBJ2-7; D remains unclear. The CDR3 covers 12 residues. CDR1 and CDR2 (germline): GTSNPN, SVGIG (reference sequence). Written as DNA, the CDR3 is TGTGCCTGGAGTCCCTCGCCATACGTGCAGTACTTC. Translated, it gives CAWSPSPYVQYF.

As to this clonotype: This CDR3 is missing its conserved last phenylalanine or tryptophan, likely due to a read error. The rearrangement uses TRBV7-9 and TRBJ2-7; D gene ambiguous. This CDR3 contains 13 residues. Germline lookup yields CDR1 SEHNR and CDR2 FQNEAQ (reference sequence). CDR3 region: CTSSSRLDSEQYL. CDR3 nucleotide sequence: TGTACCAGCAGCTCCCGTCTGGATTCCGAGCAGTACTTA.

Worth noting for this clonotype: The junction departs from germline at one end; a sequencing error may be responsible. The chain is built from TRBV11-2 and TRBJ2-1; 7 bases match TRBD2. This CDR3 has 14 amino acids. CDR1 and CDR2 from the germline V gene are SGHAT and FQNNGV. Written as DNA, the CDR3 is TGTGCCAGCAGTTCAGCGGGACCTAGGAATGAACAGTTCTTC. The encoded protein is CASSSAGPRNEQFF.

For this clonotype: A read error is possible here, since a much larger clone lies one base away. This chain joins TRBV20-1 and TRBJ2-1, with TRBD2 matching over 11 bases. Germline CDR1 is DFQATT and CDR2 is SNEGSKA (reference sequence). The CDR3 consists of 15 residues. As DNA, the CDR3 is TGCAATGCTAGTACGCTAGCGGGGGGATACAATGAGCAGTTCTTC. This codes for CNASTLAGGYNEQFF.

The V gene is TRBV5-1, the J gene TRBJ1-2; D remains ambiguous. V was cut by 4 bases and J by 14 bases, with 33 bases left in between. The CDR3 is 17 amino acids. CDR1 is SGHRS, CDR2 YFSETQ, per germline. CDR3 coding DNA: TGCGCCAGCAGCCCAGGATGGCTGACGGACCCAAACTATGACTATACCTTC. It specifies CASSPGWLTDPNYDYTF.